Below, one T cell receptor beta chain is given with its context. Its target is unknown. This entry comes from a study of cytomegalovirus exposure and HLA in healthy donors. As for the study in general: The 100 million to 140 million unique TCR beta sequences, from approximately 170 million T cells, were found by an earlier analysis. Study observations and caveats: In an earlier analysis, most TCR beta V segments were productive about 87% or about 30% of the time.

PCR employed 60 Vbeta and 13 Jbeta primers. Only in-frame clones appear in the TCRdb table, and some are missing; sequencing was by immunoSEQ multiplex PCR. The sample consists of over 250,000 clones, about 66% of them appearing once. The CDR3 extends over 14 amino acids. With 1 base clipped from V and 10 bases from J, the junction kept 2 bases outside the gene matches. The V gene's germline CDR1 is SGHTA and CDR2 FQGNSA. The chain recombines TRBV7-2 with TRBJ2-1; 12 positions match TRBD2. The TCR originated in a female donor in good health and CMV-seronegative. Specimen: PBMCs. CDR3 sequence: CASSLGLAGEEQFF. CDR3 coding DNA: TGTGCCAGCAGCTTAGGACTAGCGGGAGAGGAGCAGTTCTTC.